This TCR beta chain appears in the sequencing data of a study of CD8 T cells in Susac syndrome. This CDR3 has 13 amino acids. Germline values: CDR1 SGHRS, CDR2 YFSETQ. The V end was cut by 5 bases, the J end by 6 bases, with 12 bases between. CD8+ and CD4+ T cells circulating in blood were sequenced for TCR beta. The control participants were healthy donors, and these controls were matched with respect to both age and sex. RNA in amounts of about 0.5 to 1 ug was reverse transcribed with random hexamers. TCRdb fed the immunoSEQ multiplex PCR reads into MiXCR, producing one record per CDR3 protein. This sample yields about 190,000 distinct CDR3 sequences, of which roughly 92% are seen a single time; 0.1% belongs to the top ten.

The receptor was isolated from a human donor in good health. V gene TRBV5-1 combines with J gene TRBJ2-1, with D perhaps matching TRBD1 (6 bases). Sequencing was performed on CD4+ T cells from PBMCs. The DNA for the CDR3 is TGCGCCAGCAGAGGACAGCCTATCAATGAGCAGTTCTTC. Protein: CASRGQPINEQFF.